Listed below are T cell receptor beta chains from one sample, sequenced in a study of shared clonotypes between healthy human individuals. Here immunoSEQ multiplex PCR was the method, and the copy in TCRdb shows in-frame clones only, minus some. The data contain approximately 2.4 million clones, almost 96% of them singletons. Sequencing used naive CD4+ T cells sorted from blood. These receptors were obtained from a man younger than 30 in good health. Both conserved end residues are part of each CDR3. D genes are given only for firm matches. Rows give clone size only sometimes, using once, few, many, or a class for an expanded clone.

clone size: .; V gene: TRBV25-1; J gene: TRBJ1-1; D gene: .; CDR3 DNA: TGTGCCAGCAGTGATCGGAAGTGGCTACGGACTGAAGCTTTCTTT; CDR3 protein: CASSDRKWLRTEAFF
clone size: .; V gene: TRBV5-8; J gene: TRBJ2-7; D gene: .; CDR3 DNA: TGTGCCAGCCCAGAGGACAACTCCTACGAGCAGTACTTC; CDR3 protein: CASPEDNSYEQYF
clone size: .; V gene: TRBV27; J gene: TRBJ1-5; D gene: .; CDR3 DNA: TGTGCCAGCAGACCTGGACAGTTATATAGCAATCAGCCCCAGCATTTT; CDR3 protein: CASRPGQLYSNQPQHF
clone size: .; V gene: TRBV7-2; J gene: TRBJ2-7; D gene: .; CDR3 DNA: TGTGCCAGCAGCCCGTCACTAGGTGGGCGCGAGCAGTACTTC; CDR3 protein: CASSPSLGGREQYF
clone size: .; V gene: TRBV7-2; J gene: TRBJ2-5; D gene: .; CDR3 DNA: TGTGCCAGCAGCGCAGAGTCCGTCCAGTACTTC; CDR3 protein: CASSAESVQYF
clone size: once; V gene: TRBV11-3; J gene: TRBJ2-1; D gene: TRBD2; CDR3 DNA: TGTGCCAGCAGCTTAGGAGGCGGGGGGGCCGGAGATGAGCAGTTCTTC; CDR3 protein: CASSLGGGGAGDEQFF
clone size: .; V gene: TRBV5-1; J gene: TRBJ2-7; D gene: TRBD1; CDR3 DNA: TGCGCCAGCAGCAGGTCCGGGACAGGGACCTACGAGCAGTACTTC; CDR3 protein: CASSRSGTGTYEQYF
clone size: once; V gene: TRBV4-1; J gene: TRBJ1-1; D gene: .; CDR3 DNA: TGCGCCAGCAGCCCTACCAGGGTCTTAAACACTGAAGCTTTCTTT; CDR3 protein: CASSPTRVLNTEAFF
clone size: .; V gene: TRBV28; J gene: TRBJ1-6; D gene: .; CDR3 DNA: TGTGCCAGCAGTCCCCCATGGCAGTATAATTCACCCCTCCACTTT; CDR3 protein: CASSPPWQYNSPLHF
clone size: .; V gene: TRBV27; J gene: TRBJ2-7; D gene: .; CDR3 DNA: TGTGCCAGCAGTAGTCGGGACACATCCTACGAGCAGTACTTC; CDR3 protein: CASSSRDTSYEQYF
clone size: .; V gene: TRBV10-1; J gene: TRBJ2-7; D gene: TRBD2; CDR3 DNA: TGCGCCAGCAGTGAGCGAGGGACTAGCGGTTCCGAGCAGTACTTC; CDR3 protein: CASSERGTSGSEQYF